Detailed here is one TCR beta chain. The target antigen is unknown. It was with a sample-barcoded 5' primer and a J-beta primer mix that a second PCR of roughly 7 to 11 cycles was run. Every cDNA molecule carried a tag from a template-switch adaptor bearing 12 random nucleotides. TCRdb processed the 5' RACE reads anew with MiXCR; each CDR3 protein has one entry. The sample lists roughly 800,000 distinct CDR3 sequences, roughly 53% occurring once. This entry belongs to a study of blood T cells in healthy people across ages. Donors gave around 9.8 milliliters of peripheral blood apiece. The germline V and J ends were trimmed by 1 base and 7 bases, with 17 bases remaining between them. Per the germline V gene, CDR1 is LGHNA and CDR2 is YNFKEQ. The CDR3 loop spans 15 amino acids. Overall study findings and caveats: Researchers said unsorted PBMCs prevented a conclusive naive versus antigen-experienced comparison. Significant beta diversity loss was already apparent by age approximately 40, declining roughly linearly.

Sequencing input: blood. V gene TRBV4-2 combines with J gene TRBJ2-7; tentative D call: TRBD2 (5 bases). The receptor comes from a man at least 80 years old in good health. CDR3 loop: CASSQGGIRGNEQYF. In nucleotides, the CDR3 is TGTGCCAGCAGCCAAGGAGGGATAAGAGGCAATGAGCAGTACTTC.